The 3 T cell receptor beta chains below all came from one sample that was sequenced in a study of cytomegalovirus exposure and HLA in healthy donors. This table comes from immunoSEQ multiplex PCR, and its TCRdb copy is limited to in-frame clones, with some not included. The table shows about 38,000 clones, with about 93% occurring only once. The source material was PBMCs. Source of these receptors: a man aged 18 to 29 in good health and CMV-seronegative.

This rearrangement joins TRBV6-5 to TRBJ2-3; TRBD1 agrees at 9 bases. V gave up 4 bases and J gave up 2 bases; unmatched junction bases: 4. Germline CDR1 is MNHEY and CDR2 is SVGAGI. The CDR3 sequence is 15 residues long. CDR3 sequence (DNA): TGTGCCAGCAGTTCCCGGGACAGGGACACAGATACGCAGTATTTT. This encodes CASSSRDRDTDTQYF.

This clone is a singleton in its sample. The rearrangement joins TRBV28 to TRBJ2-5; 8 bases are shared with TRBD2. CDR1 and CDR2 (germline): MDHEN, SYDVKM. The CDR3 has 15 amino acids. V trimming: 3 bases; J trimming: 2 bases; junction bases outside the gene matches: 5. Here the CDR3 reads CASSLTSALQETQYF. For the CDR3, the DNA is TGTGCCAGCAGTTTGACTAGCGCCCTACAAGAGACCCAGTACTTC.

The rearrangement links TRBV9 to TRBJ2-5, with 7 positions matching TRBD2. The CDR3 length is 18 residues. The V gene end was trimmed by 0 bases and the J gene end by 1 base; junction bases not matched to a gene: 12. CDR1 SGDLS and CDR2 YYNGEE come from the germline V gene. CDR3 amino acids: CASSVVGRGTGGQETQYF. As DNA, the CDR3 is TGTGCCAGCAGCGTAGTAGGACGCGGAACGGGAGGCCAAGAGACCCAGTACTTC.